The 22 T cell receptor beta chains given below trace back to one sample, sequenced in a study of shared T cell receptors in the human thymus. Repertoires were generated with immunoSEQ multiplex PCR, while TCRdb's copy carries only in-frame clones and drops some. The sample holds about 660,000 clones; 70% to 90% are singletons and the top ten take approximately 0.0097%. The data also belong to a second study, concerning human thymus T cells.

The sequencing sample was made of thymocytes. All receptors come from a boy younger than two with a congenital heart defect.

The J gene is TRBJ1-2, the V gene TRBV7-9, with TRBD1 matching 7 bases. The CDR3 consists of 14 residues. Trimming cost V 2 bases and J 1 base; bases outside gene matches: 1. Per germline, CDR1 SEHNR and CDR2 FQNEAQ (reference sequence). CDR3 loop: CASSLQGDNYGYTF. CDR3 bases: TGTGCCAGCAGCTTACAGGGGGATAACTATGGCTACACCTTC.

This chain joins TRBV14 and TRBJ2-5; 8 positions agree with TRBD1. Trimming removed 3 bases from V and 5 bases from J; junction bases left unmatched: 14. The CDR3 spans 17 residues. Germline V CDR1 and CDR2: SGHDN, FVKESK. The DNA for the CDR3 is TGTGCCAGCAGCCAGGATATTGGACAGGGCCGGAGGGAGACCCAGTACTTC. Translating gives CASSQDIGQGRRETQYF.

This clone has a handful of counts. The chain joins TRBV28 to TRBJ1-2; 7 bases line up with TRBD1. The length of the CDR3 is 17 residues. Germline V lookup: CDR1 MDHEN, CDR2 SYDVKM. The J segment lost 4 bases and the V segment lost 7 bases, leaving 18 bases of the junction unmatched. CDR3 sequence: CASIAPGQFPWGYGYTF. The CDR3 bases are TGTGCCAGCATCGCTCCGGGACAGTTCCCTTGGGGCTATGGCTACACCTTC.

This chain connects TRBV14 to TRBJ1-1; maybe TRBD1 (5 bases). Trimming stripped 0 bases from V and 1 base from J, with 18 bases between. Per the germline V gene, CDR1 is SGHDN and CDR2 is FVKESK. The CDR3 length is 18 residues. CDR3 amino acids: CASSQDLQGTRQNTEAFF. CDR3 in DNA: TGTGCCAGCAGCCAAGATCTCCAGGGAACTCGACAGAACACTGAAGCTTTCTTT.

The V gene is TRBV6-6, the J gene TRBJ2-1; 8 nucleotides agree with TRBD2. The junction had 7 bases not matched to a gene; V was cut back by 2 bases and J by 7 bases. CDR1 and CDR2 (germline): MNHNY, SVGAGI (reference sequence). The CDR3 contains 15 residues. CDR3: CASSYPREGINEQFF. In nucleotides, the CDR3 is TGTGCCAGCAGTTACCCCCGGGAGGGGATTAATGAGCAGTTCTTC.

A remark on this clone: The junction departs from germline at one end; a sequencing error may be responsible. This chain links TRBV4-1 with TRBJ1-4, with D maybe TRBD1 (6 bases). The CDR3 is 14 amino acids. Looked up from germline, CDR1 is MGHRA and CDR2 is YSYEKL. The CDR3 loop reads CASSQDRDNDKLFF. CDR3 sequence (DNA): TGCGCCAGCAGCCAGGACAGAGACAATGACAAACTGTTTTTT.

The chain has TRBV11-1 and TRBJ2-3; D may be TRBD1 (5 bases). The germline V and J ends were trimmed by 5 bases and 5 bases, with 14 bases remaining between them. Germline V lookup: CDR1 SGHAT, CDR2 FQDESV (reference sequence). This CDR3 has 14 amino acids. The CDR3 sequence: CASSTQGVGDTQYF. The CDR3 DNA reads TGTGCCAGCAGCACGCAAGGGGTTGGAGATACGCAGTATTTT.

This chain connects TRBV29-1 to TRBJ2-5; 7 bases match TRBD1. The CDR3 totals 15 residues. Germline V gene lookup returns CDR1 SQVTM and CDR2 ANQGSEA. Trimming took 4 bases from V and 4 from J; bases not matched to a gene: 12. The CDR3 DNA follows: TGCAGCGTTGTATCCGTAGACAGGGTCCGAGAGACCCAGTACTTC. This translates into CSVVSVDRVRETQYF.

The J gene is TRBJ1-2, the V gene TRBV6-1; TRBD1 matches 9 bases. The CDR3 consists of 20 residues. Trimming took 4 bases from V and 4 from J; bases not matched to a gene: 22. Germline values: CDR1 MNHNS, CDR2 SASEGT. The CDR3 sequence is CASSAQGLRDREVRIYGYTF. CDR3 DNA sequence: TGTGCCAGCAGTGCTCAAGGACTCCGGGACAGGGAGGTCAGAATCTATGGCTACACCTTC.

This chain connects TRBV18 to TRBJ2-5, with D hard to call. Germline CDR1 reads KGHSH; CDR2 reads LQKENI. V lost 3 bases and J 5 bases, leaving 7 bases between the germline ends. This CDR3 comprises 12 residues. The CDR3: CASSPNRETQYF. The CDR3 DNA sequence: TGTGCCAGCTCACCGAATCGGGAGACCCAGTACTTC. Variable domain in full (rest from reference TRBV18 and TRBJ2-5): NAGVMQNPRHLVRRRGQEARLRCSPMKGHSHVYWYRQLPEEGLKFMVYLQKENIIDESGMPKERFSAEFPKEGPSILRIQQVVRGDSAAYFCASSPNRETQYFGPGTRLLVL.

The gene calls are TRBV27 and TRBJ1-6, with D perhaps TRBD1 (5 bases). The CDR3 consists of 16 residues. Trimming removed 10 bases from V and 0 bases from J, with 16 bases in between. Germline V gene data show CDR1 as MNHEY and CDR2 as SMNVEV (reference sequence). This chain's CDR3 is CANLGPLSSYNSPLHF. The CDR3 region has the DNA TGTGCCAACCTGGGGCCTCTGAGCTCCTATAATTCACCCCTCCACTTT.

This clone was picked up a small number of times. The chain couples TRBV4-3 to TRBJ2-3, with TRBD1 identical over 11 bases. The J segment lost 3 bases and the V segment lost 0 bases, leaving 11 bases of the junction unmatched. The CDR3 is 19 amino acids. Germline assignment: CDR1 LGHNA and CDR2 YSLEER. CDR3 loop: CASSQDRCWGQGGTDTQYF. In DNA, the CDR3 is TGCGCCAGCAGCCAAGATAGGTGTTGGGGACAGGGGGGGACAGATACGCAGTATTTT.

The V and J genes are TRBV20-1 and TRBJ2-3; D gene ambiguous. V was pared by 5 bases and J by 8 bases, with 8 bases between. This CDR3 spans 10 amino acids. Germline V gene data show CDR1 as DFQATT and CDR2 as SNEGSKA (reference sequence). DNA for the CDR3: TGCAGTGCTCAGACGGGTACGCAGTATTTT. Its protein product is CSAQTGTQYF.

The chain employs TRBV15 and TRBJ2-3, with D perhaps matching TRBD2 (5 bases). Per germline, CDR1 LNHNV and CDR2 YYDKDF (reference sequence). V lost 0 bases to trimming and J lost 2 bases, with 15 bases between them. The CDR3 runs 17 residues. The CDR3 reads CATSREGKLDYTDTQYF. The CDR3 nucleotides read TGTGCCACCAGCAGAGAAGGAAAACTAGACTACACAGATACGCAGTATTTT.

This clone has a handful of counts. The chain is built from TRBV12-5 and TRBJ2-3; D is unclear. CDR1 and CDR2 from the germline V gene are LGHNT and FRNRAP. The V gene lost 0 bases and the J gene lost 3 bases, with 10 bases spanning the gap. CDR3 length equals 15 residues. The CDR3 loop is CASGLVSPLTDTQYF. Written as DNA, the CDR3 is TGTGCTAGTGGTTTGGTTAGCCCCCTTACAGATACGCAGTATTTT.

With regard to this clone: Other DNA sequences in this specimen translate into the identical CDR3. CDR3 bases: TGTGCCAGTAGCCCCGGACAGAGCTACGAGCAGTACTTC. Residues: CASSPGQSYEQYF. The chain carries TRBV19 and TRBJ2-7; D possibly corresponds to TRBD1 (6 bases). The length of the CDR3 is 13 residues. V lost 6 bases to trimming and J lost 3 bases, with 12 bases between them. Germline CDR1 is LNHDA and CDR2 is SQIVND (reference sequence).

The V and J genes are TRBV28 and TRBJ2-7; 7 bases align to TRBD1. Germline trimming cut 7 bases from V and 3 bases from J; bases unmatched to any gene: 9. CDR3 length: 14 residues. Germline assignment: CDR1 MDHEN and CDR2 SYDVKM. The CDR3 here is CASTPGTVNYEQYF. In nucleotides, the CDR3 is TGTGCCAGCACCCCCGGGACAGTAAACTACGAGCAGTACTTC. The full variable domain, in which reference TRBV28 and TRBJ2-7 provide the parts outside the CDR3, is DVKVTQSSRYLVKRTGEKVFLECVQDMDHENMFWYRQDPGLGLRLIYFSYDVKMKEKGDIPEGYSVSREKKERFSLILESASTNQTSMYLCASTPGTVNYEQYFGPGTRLTVT.

The rearrangement joins TRBV6-1 to TRBJ1-2; D ambiguous. Germline lookup yields CDR1 MNHNS and CDR2 SASEGT. CDR3 length: 19 amino acids. Trimming pared 2 bases from V and 0 bases from J, leaving 22 bases between. The DNA for the CDR3 is TGTGCCAGCAGTGAAACCCACAACCCAACTGATACAGCTAACTATGGCTACACCTTC. Protein: CASSETHNPTDTANYGYTF.

This clone was recorded only once. CDR3 bases: TGCGCCAGCAGCCAAGAATCGCAGGCAATTTATGGCTACACCTTC. Amino acids: CASSQESQAIYGYTF. This sequence joins TRBV4-3 and TRBJ1-2; D remains ambiguous. V was pared by 0 bases and J by 5 bases, with 13 bases between. The CDR3 runs to 15 residues. Germline CDR1 LGHNA, CDR2 YSLEER.

This chain uses TRBV29-1 with TRBJ2-2, with 11 bases matching TRBD2. Trimming took 6 bases from V and 0 from J; bases not matched to a gene: 6. The germline V gene encodes CDR1 SQVTM and CDR2 ANQGSEA. CDR3 length equals 16 residues. Here the CDR3 DNA reads TGCAGCGTCGGAGGACTAGCGGGCGCGAACACCGGGGAGCTGTTTTTT. Translated, it gives CSVGGLAGANTGELFF.

The V and J genes are TRBV7-2 and TRBJ2-7, with TRBD2 matching over 8 bases. J gave up 2 bases and V 1 base, and 7 bases lay outside the gene matches. Germline CDR1 reads SGHTA; CDR2 reads FQGNSA. The CDR3 consists of 16 residues. The CDR3 bases are TGTGCCAGCAGCTTAGTCCAGCGGGGGTTTCCCTACGAGCAGTACTTC. Translating gives CASSLVQRGFPYEQYF.

This chain joins TRBV9 and TRBJ2-7, with 9 bases fitting TRBD1. Germline values: CDR1 SGDLS, CDR2 YYNGEE. Unmatched junction bases numbered 16, after V lost 4 bases and J lost 8 bases. This CDR3 is 16 amino acids long. As DNA, the CDR3 is TGTGCCAGCAGCCCCGACGAGCTACCGGGACAGGGAAAGCAGTACTTC. Its protein is CASSPDELPGQGKQYF.